The present T cell receptor beta chain was sequenced within a study of OX40 agonist ivuxolimab in advanced cancers. General study points: CD8+ T cells averaged more expanded clones than CD4+.

Libraries were prepared by immunoSEQ multiplex PCR; TCRdb keeps only in-frame clonotypes and omits some of them. In the table there are almost 45,000 clones, roughly 88% of which are singletons. People who had autoimmune disease history or systemic immunosuppression were excluded. As for this clone: The antigen is undetermined.

The TCR was taken from an adult with an advanced solid tumor such as melanoma, head and neck, liver or kidney cancer. This material consisted of CD4+ or CD8+ T cells sorted from blood, taken in a trial of the OX40 agonist ivuxolimab.

The CDR3 reads CATSRAGFANTGELFF. In DNA, the CDR3 is TGTGCCACCAGCAGAGCCGGTTTCGCGAACACCGGGGAGCTGTTTTTT. This chain uses TRBV15 with TRBJ2-2; D is uncertain. The length of the CDR3 is 16 residues. Germline lookup yields CDR1 LNHNV and CDR2 YYDKDF (reference sequence). Trimming shortened V by 1 base and J by 0 bases, and 9 bases separated the two germline ends.